Given below is one T cell receptor beta chain in context. Germline CDR1 is LNHDA and CDR2 is SQIVND (reference sequence). Trimming left V 3 bases short and J 8 bases short, with 14 bases between. There are 15 residues in the CDR3. The data were obtained in a study of blood T cell repertoires in COVID-19. Data came from immunoSEQ multiplex PCR; TCRdb stores just in-frame clones and leaves some out. The sample has approximately 310,000 clones, around 85% seen once. The chain employs TRBV19 and TRBJ1-6; D is possibly TRBD1 (5 bases). The receptor comes from a young man who had recovered from COVID-19. The sample taken for sequencing was PBMCs or T cells enriched from blood (not recorded which). DNA for the CDR3: TGTGCCAGTAGTATTGGCAGGGCGCGAGATTCACCCCTCCACTTT. Protein product: CASSIGRARDSPLHF.